Shown below are 30 T cell receptor beta chains from a single sample sequenced in a study of blood T cell repertoires in COVID-19. This table comes from immunoSEQ multiplex PCR, and its TCRdb copy is limited to in-frame clones, with some not included. The table shows 55,000 to 65,000 clones, with roughly 83% occurring only once. The source material was peripheral blood. Source of these receptors: a man aged 25 to 40 with COVID-19, enrolled during active disease.

The chain joins TRBV7-3 to TRBJ1-1, with 8 bases lining up with TRBD1. The CDR3 contains 15 residues. From germline, CDR1 is SGHTA and CDR2 FQGTGA. V shed 2 bases and J 1 base; nucleotides not matched to a gene: 3. CDR3 coding DNA: TGTGCCAGCAGCTTAGGACAGGGTGGGAACACTGAAGCTTTCTTT. Protein product: CASSLGQGGNTEAFF.

This rearrangement joins TRBV19 to TRBJ1-1, with D hard to call. V dropped 5 bases and J dropped 4 bases, with 11 bases sitting between them. Germline assignment: CDR1 LNHDA and CDR2 SQIVND (reference sequence). The CDR3 is 13 amino acids. CDR3 sequence (DNA): TGTGCCAGTAGTTCGGGTTTGGGCACTGAAGCTTTCTTT. Translation: CASSSGLGTEAFF.

V gene TRBV6-2 or TRBV6-3 combines with J gene TRBJ2-3, with D unclear. Trimming shortened V by 2 bases and J by 3 bases, and 12 bases separated the two germline ends. CDR1 is MNHEY, CDR2 SVGEGT, per germline. There are 15 residues in the CDR3. CDR3 sequence: CASSYRLAATDTQYF. The CDR3 DNA is TGTGCCAGCAGTTACCGTTTGGCGGCTACAGATACGCAGTATTTT.

This chain uses TRBV6-1 with TRBJ1-2; TRBD1 might be the D (6 bases). Trimming removed 0 bases at V and 4 bases at J, with 18 bases between. Germline lookup yields CDR1 MNHNS and CDR2 SASEGT. This CDR3 contains 17 residues. For the CDR3, the DNA is TGTGCCAGCAGTGAAGCTTTCTCCAGGGGAAGCGGCTATGGCTACACCTTC. Its protein is CASSEAFSRGSGYGYTF.

V is TRBV28 and J is TRBJ2-1, with TRBD2 identical over 8 bases. The CDR3 is made up of 13 amino acids. From germline, CDR1 is MDHEN and CDR2 SYDVKM. The V gene end was trimmed by 9 bases and the J gene end by 10 bases; junction bases not matched to a gene: 11. The CDR3 region is CASAAGGFGEQFF. The CDR3 DNA follows: TGTGCCAGTGCCGCGGGAGGCTTCGGGGAGCAGTTCTTC.

This clone was seen just once. The chain employs TRBV6-6 and TRBJ2-5; no clear D gene. V lost 2 bases and J 2 bases, leaving 3 bases between the germline ends. The CDR3 runs 12 residues. The V gene's germline CDR1 is MNHNY and CDR2 SVGAGI (reference sequence). CDR3 sequence: CASSYVQETQYF. DNA for the CDR3: TGTGCCAGCAGTTACGTACAAGAGACCCAGTACTTC.

The chain recombines TRBV7-8 with TRBJ2-7, with D tentatively TRBD1 (6 bases). Trimming removed 3 bases at V and 3 bases at J, with 15 bases between. Looked up from germline, CDR1 is SGHVS and CDR2 is FQNEAQ. The CDR3 contains 15 residues. The CDR3 reads CASSLGQGNIYEQYF. In nucleotides, the CDR3 is TGTGCCAGCAGCTTGGGTCAGGGGAACATCTACGAGCAGTACTTC.

The chain combines TRBV6-5 with TRBJ1-2; D call uncertain. The V end was cut by 3 bases, the J end by 1 base, with 6 bases between. In germline, CDR1 is MNHEY, CDR2 SVGAGI. This CDR3 is built from 13 residues. This CDR3 reads CASSYGHNYGYTF. CDR3 nucleotide sequence: TGTGCCAGCAGTTATGGGCATAACTATGGCTACACCTTC.

The chain combines TRBV7-8 with TRBJ2-7, with TRBD2 matching over 8 bases. The CDR3 extends over 16 amino acids. Germline V CDR1 and CDR2: SGHVS, FQNEAQ. Unmatched junction bases numbered 11, after V lost 5 bases and J lost 2 bases. The CDR3 reads CASSGYGLARTYEQYF. The CDR3 DNA reads TGTGCCAGCAGCGGCTACGGACTAGCTCGTACCTACGAGCAGTACTTC. Full variable domain (outside the CDR3, taken from reference TRBV7-8 and TRBJ2-7): GAGVSQSPRYKVAKRGQDVALRCDPISGHVSLFWYQQALGQGPEFLTYFQNEAQLDKSGLPSDRFFAERPEGSVSTLKIQRTQQEDSAVYLCASSGYGLARTYEQYFGPGTRLTVT.

J is TRBJ1-1 and V is TRBV4-1, with a tentative D call TRBD1 (6 bases). The CDR3 loop spans 12 amino acids. Germline V lookup: CDR1 MGHRA, CDR2 YSYEKL. V shed 3 bases and J shed 8 bases, with 10 bases lying between them. The CDR3 DNA follows: TGCGCCAGCAGCCACCCGACAGGCGAAGCTTTCTTT. Translated: CASSHPTGEAFF.

There are a few counts of this clone. V is TRBV4-1 and J is TRBJ1-4; 7 nucleotides line up with TRBD1. This CDR3 region has 17 residues. Germline V CDR1 and CDR2: MGHRA, YSYEKL. The J segment lost 8 bases and the V segment lost 8 bases, leaving 20 bases of the junction unmatched. In DNA form, the CDR3 reads TGCGCCAGCCTACCCATCCTCGGAGGACAGGAGAAGGAAAAACTGTTTTTT. Protein sequence: CASLPILGGQEKEKLFF.

CDR3 in amino acids: CATRGTSGGYADTQYF. For the CDR3, the DNA is TGTGCCACCAGAGGGACTAGCGGCGGGTACGCAGATACGCAGTATTTT. V and J are TRBV24-1 and TRBJ2-3; 11 bases are shared with TRBD2. The CDR3 runs 16 residues. Per the germline V gene, CDR1 is KGHDR and CDR2 is SFDVKD. J lost 4 bases, V lost 7 bases, and 9 bases had no gene match.

This clone was recorded only once. This chain links TRBV6-2 or TRBV6-3 with TRBJ1-1; D not certain. Germline V gives CDR1 MNHEY, CDR2 SVGEGT. V gave up 5 bases and J gave up 0 bases, with 10 bases separating them. The CDR3 length is 14 residues. CDR3 in DNA: TGTGCCAGCAGTCTCGGTTTTATGAACACTGAAGCTTTCTTT. Its translation: CASSLGFMNTEAFF.

The rearrangement links TRBV12-3 or TRBV12-4 to TRBJ2-5; D ambiguous. The CDR3 extends over 13 amino acids. V was trimmed by 3 bases and J by 2 bases, leaving 7 bases between them. The CDR3: CASSLNRQETQYF. The CDR3 DNA reads as TGTGCCAGCAGTTTGAACAGACAAGAGACCCAGTACTTC.

This clone was seen only a few times. The J gene is TRBJ1-2, the V gene TRBV11-3; a possible D gene is TRBD1 (5 bases). This CDR3 has 14 residues. V lost 5 bases and J lost 1, with 11 bases in between. The germline V gene has CDR1 SGHNT and CDR2 YENEEA. CDR3 nucleotide sequence: TGTGCCAGCAGCAGGCGGGGGATTAACTATGGCTACACCTTC. This gives the protein CASSRRGINYGYTF.

This clone was detected once. The V gene is TRBV6-5, the J gene TRBJ2-7; 10 nucleotides align to TRBD1. Germline values: CDR1 MNHEY, CDR2 SVGAGI. The CDR3 totals 13 residues. J was trimmed by 6 bases and V by 6 bases; bases with no gene match: 5. In DNA, the CDR3 is TGTGCCAGCAGGGGGACAGGGGTAAGCGAGCAGTACTTC. Translated, it gives CASRGTGVSEQYF.

This chain connects TRBV5-1 to TRBJ1-1, with D possibly matching TRBD1 (5 bases). CDR1 is SGHRS and CDR2 is YFSETQ in the germline V gene. This CDR3 is 14 amino acids long. V gave up 3 bases and J gave up 4 bases, with 13 bases separating them. CDR3 amino acids: CASSSGFQGTEAFF. As DNA, the CDR3 is TGCGCCAGCAGCTCAGGGTTCCAGGGCACTGAAGCTTTCTTT.

The chain links TRBV19 to TRBJ1-2; tentatively, D is TRBD1 (6 bases). Looked up from germline, CDR1 is LNHDA and CDR2 is SQIVND (reference sequence). V lost 7 bases and J 8 bases, leaving 26 bases between the germline ends. The CDR3 consists of 16 residues. Here the CDR3 DNA reads TGTGCCAGTACGACCGGGACAAAAGGTTTCATTTTGGGCTACACCTTC. It encodes CASTTGTKGFILGYTF. Supplemented by reference TRBV19 and TRBJ1-2, the full variable domain reads DGGITQSPKYLFRKEGQNVTLSCEQNLNHDAMYWYRQDPGQGLRLIYYSQIVNDFQKGDIAEGYSVSREKKESFPLTVTSAQKNPTAFYLCASTTGTKGFILGYTFGSGTRLTVV.

The rearrangement joins TRBV28 to TRBJ2-7; D remains unclear. Germline V gene data show CDR1 as MDHEN and CDR2 as SYDVKM. The CDR3 is made up of 13 amino acids. Trimming cost V 3 bases and J 4 bases, with 10 bases left between them. The CDR3: CASSFVSQYEQYF. The DNA of the CDR3 is TGTGCCAGCAGTTTTGTGTCCCAGTACGAGCAGTACTTC.

The chain has TRBV9 and TRBJ2-7; a weak D match, TRBD1 (6 bases). V lost 4 bases and J 4 bases, leaving 18 bases between the germline ends. CDR1 SGDLS and CDR2 YYNGEE come from the germline V gene. The CDR3 runs to 15 residues. DNA for the CDR3: TGTGCCAGCAGCTCCGCGTGGCAGGGGCCTTACGAGCAGTACTTC. Its translation is CASSSAWQGPYEQYF.

The V and J genes are TRBV18 and TRBJ2-7, with D maybe TRBD1 (6 bases). The germline V gene encodes CDR1 KGHSH and CDR2 LQKENI. The V gene lost 0 bases and the J gene lost 6 bases, with 9 bases spanning the gap. The CDR3 contains 13 residues. CDR3 coding DNA: TGTGCCAGCTCACCACCGTCAGGGGCCGAGCAGTACTTC. This encodes CASSPPSGAEQYF. Combining the CDR3 with reference TRBV18 and TRBJ2-7 gives the whole variable domain NAGVMQNPRHLVRRRGQEARLRCSPMKGHSHVYWYRQLPEEGLKFMVYLQKENIIDESGMPKERFSAEFPKEGPSILRIQQVVRGDSAAYFCASSPPSGAEQYFGPGTRLTVT.

This clone occurred a few times. The gene calls are TRBV2 and TRBJ1-4; 7 bases align to TRBD1. This CDR3 has 15 residues. Germline V CDR1 and CDR2: SNHLY, FYNNEI. V shed 5 bases, J shed 10 bases, and the junction held 13 bases outside the gene matches. DNA for the CDR3: TGTGCCAGCAGTCCCGGGACAGTAAATGGAGGAAAACTGTTTTTT. It yields the protein CASSPGTVNGGKLFF.

This chain connects TRBV5-6 to TRBJ1-1; D is uncertain. Trimming removed 0 bases at V and 6 bases at J, with 9 bases between. This CDR3 comprises 13 residues. Germline assignment: CDR1 SGHDT and CDR2 YYEEEE. CDR3 nucleotide sequence: TGTGCCAGCAGCTTGGGAGGGCTGGCTGAAGCTTTCTTT. Its translation: CASSLGGLAEAFF.

CDR3 DNA: TGTGCCAGCAGCGTAGGACCCGGGGATACGCAGTATTTT. It encodes CASSVGPGDTQYF. The chain uses TRBV9 and TRBJ2-3; D not certain. Deletions cut 0 bases from V and 6 bases from J, with 8 bases between. CDR1 is SGDLS and CDR2 is YYNGEE in the germline V gene. The CDR3 covers 13 residues.

J is TRBJ2-7 and V is TRBV19; unclear D gene. This CDR3 region has 15 residues. Germline CDR1 reads LNHDA; CDR2 reads SQIVND (reference sequence). V was pared by 8 bases and J by 4 bases, with 21 bases between. CDR3 DNA: TGTGCCAGTTCAGACACCGGCCCGGCCTCTTACGAGCAGTACTTC. Its translation: CASSDTGPASYEQYF.

The chain uses TRBV6-5 and TRBJ1-1; D may be TRBD1 (5 bases). Trimming left V 10 bases short and J 0 bases short, with 15 bases between. The CDR3 has 14 amino acids. The germline gives CDR1 MNHEY, CDR2 SVGAGI. The CDR3 DNA sequence: TGTGCCATCCTAACACAGGACATGAACACTGAAGCTTTCTTT. This translates into CAILTQDMNTEAFF.

A single count supports this clone. The chain combines TRBV19 with TRBJ2-7, with 10 bases that match TRBD1. CDR1 and CDR2 (germline): LNHDA, SQIVND (reference sequence). Trimming removed 5 bases from V and 5 bases from J; junction bases left unmatched: 6. The CDR3 is made up of 14 amino acids. This chain's CDR3 is CASSVGTGANEQYF. CDR3 bases: TGTGCCAGTAGTGTCGGGACAGGGGCCAACGAGCAGTACTTC.

The chain uses TRBV5-4 and TRBJ1-1, with unresolved D. Germline CDR1 and CDR2: SGHNT and YYREEE (reference sequence). This CDR3 has 14 residues. Trimming pared 0 bases from V and 1 base from J, leaving 7 bases between. The CDR3 sequence: CASSLEAGNTEAFF. The CDR3 nucleotides are TGTGCCAGCAGCTTGGAAGCAGGGAACACTGAAGCTTTCTTT.

This sequence joins TRBV10-3 and TRBJ2-3, with D possibly matching TRBD2 (5 bases). Germline CDR1 reads ENHRY; CDR2 reads SYGVKD. Deletions cut 11 bases from V and 0 bases from J, with 15 bases between. The CDR3 length is 14 residues. The DNA for the CDR3 is TGTGCCTCCGCCCCGGGCGGGAGCACAGATACGCAGTATTTT. Residues: CASAPGGSTDTQYF.

This clone was recorded only once. The V and J genes are TRBV4-1 and TRBJ2-1; 7 positions match TRBD2. Germline values: CDR1 MGHRA, CDR2 YSYEKL. This CDR3 has 16 amino acids. With 3 bases clipped from V and 8 bases from J, the junction kept 13 bases outside the gene matches. In nucleotides, the CDR3 is TGCGCCAGCAGCCACTTGGGAGGGCCGACCGTGGATGAGCAGTTCTTC. Its protein product is CASSHLGGPTVDEQFF.